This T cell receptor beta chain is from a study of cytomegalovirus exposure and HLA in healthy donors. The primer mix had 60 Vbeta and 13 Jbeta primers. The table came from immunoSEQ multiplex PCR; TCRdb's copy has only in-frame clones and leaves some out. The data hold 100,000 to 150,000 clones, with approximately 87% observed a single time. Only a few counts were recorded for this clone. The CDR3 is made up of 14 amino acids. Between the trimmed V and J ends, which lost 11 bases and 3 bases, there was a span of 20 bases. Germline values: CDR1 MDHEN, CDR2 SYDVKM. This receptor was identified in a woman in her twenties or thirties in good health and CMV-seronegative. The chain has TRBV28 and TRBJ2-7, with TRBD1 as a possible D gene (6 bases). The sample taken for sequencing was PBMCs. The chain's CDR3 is CASKDSLWIYEQYF. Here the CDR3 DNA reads TGTGCCTCAAAGGACAGCCTGTGGATCTACGAGCAGTACTTC.